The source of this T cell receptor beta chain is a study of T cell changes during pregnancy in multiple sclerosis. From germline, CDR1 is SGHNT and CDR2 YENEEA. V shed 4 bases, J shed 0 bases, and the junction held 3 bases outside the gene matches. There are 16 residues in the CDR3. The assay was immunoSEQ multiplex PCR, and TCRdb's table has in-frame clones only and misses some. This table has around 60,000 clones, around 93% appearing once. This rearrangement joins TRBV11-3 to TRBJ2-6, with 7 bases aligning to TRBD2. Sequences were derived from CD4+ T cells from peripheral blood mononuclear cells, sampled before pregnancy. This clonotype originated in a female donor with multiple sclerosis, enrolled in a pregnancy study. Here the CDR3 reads CASSYRLASGANVLTF. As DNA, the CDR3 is TGTGCCAGCAGCTATCGACTAGCCTCTGGGGCCAACGTCCTGACTTTC.